This T cell receptor (beta chain) was identified in a study of blood T cell repertoires in COVID-19. Generated by immunoSEQ multiplex PCR, the TCRdb table keeps only in-frame clones and is missing some. The sample has tens of thousands of clones; around three quarters are singletons. Per the germline V gene, CDR1 is MNHNS and CDR2 is SASEGT. The CDR3 totals 15 residues. V was trimmed by 3 bases and J by 4 bases, leaving 12 bases between them. This rearrangement joins TRBV6-1 to TRBJ1-4, with D possibly TRBD1 on 5 matching bases. This TCR was sampled from a woman in her seventies with acute or convalescent COVID-19. Sequenced material: peripheral blood. CDR3 amino acids: CASSDQTDLNEKLFF. CDR3 nucleotides: TGTGCCAGCAGTGACCAGACAGACCTTAATGAAAAACTGTTTTTT.